The present TCR beta chain was sequenced within a study of blood T cell repertoires in COVID-19. Study at large: PBMCs, B-cell-depleted T cells, or T cells were the source of the cDNA or gDNA that made up the material.

The repertoire was sequenced with immunoSEQ multiplex PCR; TCRdb's copy has only in-frame clones and lacks some. The top ten hold 3% to 4.5% of the sample, which has some 360,000 clones, approximately 89% seen once. The V and J ends lost 6 bases and 1 base respectively, with 15 bases between them. This CDR3 contains 15 residues. CDR1 and CDR2 from the germline V gene are MDHEN and SYDVKM. The material sequenced was peripheral blood. The chain carries TRBV28 and TRBJ1-1, with no clear D. The clonotype was recovered from a woman in her fifties or sixties with COVID-19, enrolled during active disease. This CDR3 is CASRLDWPKNTEAFF. The CDR3 DNA sequence: TGTGCCAGCAGACTCGACTGGCCCAAGAACACTGAAGCTTTCTTT.